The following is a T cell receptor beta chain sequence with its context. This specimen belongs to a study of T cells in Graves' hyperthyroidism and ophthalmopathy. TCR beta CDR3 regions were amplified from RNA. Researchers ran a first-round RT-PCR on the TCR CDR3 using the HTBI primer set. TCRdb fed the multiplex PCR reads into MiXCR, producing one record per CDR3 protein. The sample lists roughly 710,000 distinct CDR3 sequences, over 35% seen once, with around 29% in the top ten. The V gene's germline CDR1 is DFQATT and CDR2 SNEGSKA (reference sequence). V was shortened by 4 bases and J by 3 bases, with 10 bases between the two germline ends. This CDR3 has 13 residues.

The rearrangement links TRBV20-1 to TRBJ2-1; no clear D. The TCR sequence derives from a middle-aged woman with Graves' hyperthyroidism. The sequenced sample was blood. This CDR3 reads CSANLRLYNEQFF. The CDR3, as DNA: TGCAGTGCTAATCTCCGACTCTACAATGAGCAGTTCTTC.